Given below is one TCR beta chain in context. One junction end does not reproduce the germline sequence, and a read error may be involved. The sample comes from a study of blood T cells in healthy people across ages. PCR was performed a second time for about 7 to 11 cycles using a sample-barcoded 5' primer and a J-beta primer mix. TCRdb reprocessed the 5' RACE reads via MiXCR and lists one record per CDR3 protein. The repertoire holds 650,000 to 1,000,000 distinct CDR3 sequences, with 35% to 40% as singletons. The sequence came from a man in his late teens or twenties in good health. Sequenced: blood.

The CDR3 sequence is CASSQEVLAGGSETQCF. DNA of the CDR3: TGTGCCAGCAGCCAAGAGGTTCTAGCGGGGGGCTCGGAGACCCAGTGCTTC. This chain joins TRBV4-2 and TRBJ2-5; TRBD2 matches at 11 bases. The CDR3 spans 17 residues. CDR1 and CDR2 (germline): LGHNA, YNFKEQ.